The clone carrying this TCR beta chain was counted only a few times. Its matching antigen is unknown. CDR3 length equals 14 residues. Germline V gene lookup returns CDR1 MGHDK and CDR2 SYGVNS. The ends were cut back, 3 bases at V and 5 bases at J, with 11 bases in the middle. The sample comes from a study of cytomegalovirus exposure and HLA in healthy donors. Study information: There were 350 to 400 genotyped donors. Of these, 81% fell in the genetic ancestry cluster associated with self-reported Caucasian donors.

Study-wide results and caveats: Most TCRs appeared rarely, but some public TCRs recurred in many donors. CMV antigen specificity of a few CMV-associated chains was confirmed in vitro.

PCR amplification relied on 60 Vbeta primers (plus 13 Jbeta primers). The method was immunoSEQ multiplex PCR; TCRdb's version includes in-frame clones alone and lacks a portion of them. The sample has roughly 100,000 clones, around 10% seen once. The specimen sequenced was PBMCs. This clonotype originated in a man aged 35-49 years in good health and CMV-seropositive. The V call is TRBV25-1, the J call TRBJ2-1; maybe TRBD1 (5 bases). Here the CDR3 reads CASSDLTVDNEQFF. CDR3 nucleotide sequence: TGTGCCAGCAGTGACCTGACAGTAGACAATGAGCAGTTCTTC. The full variable domain, with the rest looked up from reference TRBV25-1 and TRBJ2-1, is EADIYQTPRYLVIGTGKKITLECSQTMGHDKMYWYQQDPGMELHLIHYSYGVNSTEKGDLSSESTVSRIRTEHFPLTLESARPSHTSQYLCASSDLTVDNEQFFGPGTRLTVL.